The 18 T cell receptor beta chains listed next were all sequenced from one sample in a study of blood T cells in healthy people across ages. The authors ran a second PCR of about 7 to 11 cycles using a sample-barcoded 5' primer and a J-beta primer mix. One entry per CDR3 protein results from TCRdb running MiXCR on the 5' RACE reads. This table holds some 1.1 million distinct CDR3 sequences, roughly two fifths found once. The sample consisted of blood. The receptors were sampled from a man between 18 and 29 years old in good health.

The chain links TRBV20-1 to TRBJ1-2; D is unresolved. Germline-derived CDR1 and CDR2 are DFQATT and SNEGSKA (reference sequence). The ends were cut back, 6 bases at V and 7 bases at J, with 15 bases in the middle. The CDR3 is made up of 12 amino acids. CDR3 loop: CSADREARGYTF. For the CDR3, the DNA is TGCAGTGCCGATAGGGAAGCCCGTGGCTACACCTTC.

The CDR3 loop reads CASSPPHRVTTDTQYF. As DNA, the CDR3 is TGTGCCAGCTCACCACCCCACAGAGTTACCACAGATACGCAGTATTTT. The gene calls are TRBV18 and TRBJ2-3; D ambiguous. CDR3 size: 16 residues. From germline, CDR1 is KGHSH and CDR2 LQKENI. The V gene lost 0 bases and the J gene lost 2 bases, with 12 bases spanning the gap.

This sequence joins TRBV12-3 or TRBV12-4 and TRBJ1-2; TRBD1 might be the D (5 bases). Trimming stripped 7 bases from V and 5 bases from J, with 14 bases between. The CDR3 consists of 13 residues. The CDR3 DNA reads as TGTGCCAGCACCCGGGGGGACCGTTATGGCTACACCTTC. Amino acid sequence: CASTRGDRYGYTF.

The chain links TRBV4-2 to TRBJ1-1; possible D gene TRBD1, 6 bases. Trimming left V 2 bases short and J 0 bases short, with 13 bases between. From germline, CDR1 is LGHNA and CDR2 YNFKEQ. There are 16 residues in the CDR3. CDR3 DNA: TGTGCCAGCAGCCAATCCCAGGGACACCTGAACACTGAAGCTTTCTTT. Its protein product is CASSQSQGHLNTEAFF.

The chain joins TRBV2 to TRBJ1-2; D uncertain. The germline V gene encodes CDR1 SNHLY and CDR2 FYNNEI. Between the trimmed V and J ends, which lost 1 base and 3 bases, there was a span of 9 bases. The CDR3 spans 14 residues. The CDR3 DNA is TGTGCCAGCAGTGAAGACAGCAGTCACTATGGCTACACCTTC. Translation gives CASSEDSSHYGYTF.

This chain links TRBV7-9 with TRBJ2-1; perhaps D is TRBD1 or TRBD2 (6 bases each). This CDR3 is built from 15 residues. CDR1 SEHNR and CDR2 FQNEAQ come from the germline V gene (reference sequence). V lost 2 bases, J lost 6 bases, and 14 bases lay in between. The CDR3 spells CASSLWGGQTNEQFF. The CDR3 DNA reads as TGTGCCAGCAGCTTATGGGGAGGACAGACCAATGAGCAGTTCTTC. Drawing the rest from reference TRBV7-9 and TRBJ2-1, the complete variable domain is DTGVSQNPRHKITKRGQNVTFRCDPISEHNRLYWYRQTLGQGPEFLTYFQNEAQLEKSRLLSDRFSAERPKGSFSTLEIQRTEQGDSAMYLCASSLWGGQTNEQFFGPGTRLTVL.

The chain has TRBV5-6 and TRBJ2-2, with 7 bases that match TRBD1. The CDR3 loop spans 15 amino acids. V lost 4 bases and J lost 10; bases outside the gene matches: 13. Germline values: CDR1 SGHDT, CDR2 YYEEEE. The CDR3 loop reads CASSKTGAGEEELFF. CDR3 nucleotide sequence: TGTGCCAGCAGCAAAACAGGGGCCGGTGAGGAGGAGCTGTTTTTT. Full variable domain (remainder filled in from reference TRBV5-6 and TRBJ2-2): DAGVTQSPTHLIKTRGQQVTLRCSPKSGHDTVSWYQQALGQGPQFIFQYYEEEERQRGNFPDRFSGHQFPNYSSELNVNALLLGDSALYLCASSKTGAGEEELFFGEGSRLTVL.

This clonotype was observed many times. This chain joins TRBV4-2 and TRBJ1-2, with a weak D call TRBD1 (6 bases). The ends were cut back, 6 bases at V and 0 bases at J, with 14 bases in the middle. The CDR3 contains 15 residues. CDR1 is LGHNA and CDR2 is YNFKEQ in the germline V gene. CDR3: CASSSGGQANYGYTF. The CDR3 region has the DNA TGTGCCAGCAGTTCCGGGGGGCAGGCTAACTATGGCTACACCTTC.

This clonotype was counted between two and nine times. The genes are TRBV12-3 or TRBV12-4 and TRBJ2-5; 7 bases are shared with TRBD2. The CDR3 is 12 amino acids. The V and J ends lost 7 bases and 3 bases, in that order; junction bases with no gene match: 2. The CDR3 nucleotides read TGTGCCAGCACCCGGGGGGAAGAGACCCAGTACTTC. It translates to CASTRGEETQYF.

This clonotype was counted between two and nine times. The chain has TRBV15 and TRBJ2-4; D is tentatively TRBD1 or TRBD2 (5 bases each). Trimming pared 2 bases from V and 15 bases from J, leaving 20 bases between. The CDR3 contains 14 residues. Looked up from germline, CDR1 is LNHNV and CDR2 is YYDKDF (reference sequence). CDR3 bases: TGTGCCACCAGCAGAAACCGGGACGAAAATCAGGTGTACTTC. This codes for CATSRNRDENQVYF. Drawing the rest from reference TRBV15 and TRBJ2-4, the complete variable domain is DAMVIQNPRYQVTQFGKPVTLSCSQTLNHNVMYWYQQKSSQAPKLLFHYYDKDFNNEADTPDNFQSRRPNTSFCFLDIRSPGLGDTAMYLCATSRNRDENQVYFGAGTRLSVL.

This clonotype was counted between two and nine times. The junction does not match germline at one end; this may be a read error. The chain recombines TRBV6-2 or TRBV6-3 with TRBJ2-1, with TRBD2 matching 8 bases. This CDR3 has 17 residues. Per germline, CDR1 MNHEY and CDR2 SVGEGT. The DNA for the CDR3 is TGTGCCAGCAGTGACTCGGGGGGGTCATTCTCCTACAATGAGCAGTTCTTC. This gives the protein CASSDSGGSFSYNEQFF.

This clonotype was detected a few times. The gene calls are TRBV27 and TRBJ2-7, with D possibly matching TRBD1 (6 bases). V was clipped by 8 bases and J by 4 bases, with 18 bases between them. CDR1 and CDR2 (germline): MNHEY, SMNVEV (reference sequence). CDR3 length: 14 residues. The CDR3 DNA is TGTGCCAGCGCTCTAAGGCGGACAGATTACGAGCAGTACTTC. Translated, it gives CASALRRTDYEQYF.

This clonotype was counted a few times. The chain combines TRBV4-2 with TRBJ2-2; 11 nucleotides line up with TRBD2. The CDR3 covers 17 residues. CDR1 is LGHNA, CDR2 YNFKEQ, per germline. Germline trimming cut 0 bases from V and 7 bases from J; bases unmatched to any gene: 7. The DNA for the CDR3 is TGTGCCAGCAGCCAAGAAAATAGCGGGGGGGCCAACGGGGAGCTGTTTTTT. The encoded protein is CASSQENSGGANGELFF.

The chain links TRBV20-1 to TRBJ2-7, with 7 bases matching TRBD2. V trimming: 5 bases; J trimming: 6 bases; junction bases outside the gene matches: 13. The V gene's germline CDR1 is DFQATT and CDR2 SNEGSKA (reference sequence). This CDR3 contains 14 residues. The CDR3 here is CSAHGTIVSGEQYF. CDR3 nucleotides: TGCAGTGCTCACGGGACTATCGTATCGGGCGAGCAGTACTTC.

This clonotype was observed a handful of times. J is TRBJ1-1 and V is TRBV5-5; D gene uncertain. The V and J ends lost 4 bases and 6 bases respectively, with 22 bases between them. This CDR3 region has 16 residues. Germline V CDR1 and CDR2: SGHKS, YYEKEE (reference sequence). DNA of the CDR3: TGTGCCAGCAGCCCAACTTACGGGGAGGTTTATTCTGAAGCTTTCTTT. It is translated as CASSPTYGEVYSEAFF.

The J gene is TRBJ1-6, the V gene TRBV7-2; D unresolved. Trimming took off 5 bases at V and 5 bases at J, with 16 bases between the two ends. The germline gives CDR1 SGHTA, CDR2 FQGNSA. CDR3 length equals 16 residues. The CDR3, as DNA: TGTGCCAGCAGCGGACTTCGGGCAGTTAATAATTCACCCCTCCACTTT. It yields the protein CASSGLRAVNNSPLHF.

The table lists this clonotype with a count of one. The rearrangement uses TRBV28 and TRBJ1-4, with a weak D call TRBD1 (6 bases). Trimming removed 6 bases from V and 6 bases from J, with 17 bases in between. The CDR3 runs to 15 residues. Germline CDR1 reads MDHEN; CDR2 reads SYDVKM. The CDR3 nucleotides are TGTGCCAGCAGCTCAACTCACAGGGATCATGAAAAACTGTTTTTT. Translating gives CASSSTHRDHEKLFF.

The rearrangement joins TRBV6-4 to TRBJ1-5, with D tentatively TRBD1 (5 bases). This CDR3 is built from 17 residues. Between the trimmed V and J ends, which lost 0 bases and 1 base, there was a span of 13 bases. The germline CDR1 and CDR2 sequences are MRHNA and SNTAGT. The CDR3 region has the DNA TGTGCCAGCAGTGACTCGGGGCAGGCGAAGAGCAATCAGCCCCAGCATTTT. Its protein is CASSDSGQAKSNQPQHF.